This TCR beta chain is from a study of blood T cell repertoires in COVID-19. For the study at large: The United States, Italy and Spain supplied acute and convalescent COVID-19 samples. PBMCs, B-cell-depleted T cells, or T cells provided the cDNA or gDNA that made up the material.

Clones were read by immunoSEQ multiplex PCR, and TCRdb kept only the in-frame ones, dropping some. The sample lists fewer than 300,000 clones, 82% occurring once. This clone was found once. The germline V gene encodes CDR1 SGHRS and CDR2 YFSETQ. V lost 2 bases, J lost 2 bases, and 4 bases stayed unmatched. The CDR3 runs to 15 residues. This chain joins TRBV5-1 and TRBJ2-7, with 10 nucleotides matching TRBD2. This receptor was obtained from a woman in her late teens or twenties with acute or convalescent COVID-19. The specimen sequenced was peripheral blood. The CDR3 DNA follows: TGCGCCAGCAGCTTCACTAGCGGGGTAACCTACGAGCAGTACTTC. Translated: CASSFTSGVTYEQYF.